The entry that follows covers one TCR beta chain sequence. Its antigen specificity is not known. Base qualities are not at hand, and no much larger clone is one base apart. The germline V gene gives CDR1 as MDHEN and CDR2 as SYDVKM. Reading from cysteine to phenylalanine, the CDR3 counts 13 amino acids. The kept DNA is CDR3 alone, 39 bases in frame from the first base. The junction carries 8 bases between V and J, which are trimmed by 3 bases and 3 bases respectively. The data were taken from a study of human T cells and chemical hapten exposure (dated by TCRdb to the early 2020s). For the wider study: For sensitization, 2% DPC in acetone was applied to an approximately 2 cm by approximately 2 cm area of upper inner arm skin. Throughout the roughly 24-week study period, patients were also given weekly therapeutic DPC doses on the scalp. Patch testing was performed on the upper back with Finn chambers containing 0.01% DPC, and the patch tests were scored after 6 days according to International Contact Dermatitis Research Group standards. Alopecia areata with under or over 50% scalp involvement, alopecia totalis and alopecia universalis were represented in the patient cohort, which was mostly female. Libraries were pooled for sequencing, and variation in per-sample TCR yields was attributed mainly to small differences in library volumes within the pool. The study tracked peripheral blood TCR repertoire changes in vivo during primary and secondary sensitization to the hapten diphenylcyclopropenone (DPC) in alopecia patients. Blood samples were taken from patients before sensitization (week 0) and then at 2, 6 and about 24 weeks after DPC sensitization. For TCR sequencing, blood came from 25 to 35 alopecia patients at anywhere from one to four time points (pre-sensitization, 2, 6 and 24 weeks). Broad study findings and their caveats: Repeated subsampling changed both the strength of the expansion versus patch-test correlation and the threshold at which that correlation became significant. Significantly more large CDR3 similarity clusters were formed by expanded TCRs than by pre-sensitization or healthy control sets, consistent with antigen-driven responses. Because every patient had alopecia, a presumed autoimmune disease, the patients' immune response might differ from that of healthy individuals. A positive correlation was found between the number of PT1 expanded TCRs and patch test score, with significance reached at thresholds 8, 16 and 32 but not 4. No change with DPC sensitization was found in the number of TCRs above 1 in 1000 frequency, and no evidence of global repertoire structure alterations was found.

Libraries were made using RACE. The instrument was a NextSeq 500. Library preparation attached unique molecular identifiers to individual cDNA molecules for quantitative, reproducible TCR counting. For every blood RNA sample, sequencing covered both the TCR alpha and TCR beta chains. Per the original workflow: The median number of TCRs per sample was around 100,000, ranging from roughly 23,224 to 690,600. The Decombinator software suite was used to annotate V, J and CDR3 in the TCR reads. Every sample was subsampled to the same number of TCRs (28,000) for the PS versus PT1 abundance plots. Expanded TCRs were defined as absent before sensitization and observed at least eight times at the 2-week time point. TCRdb applied fastp at Q25 and MiXCR to the public reads, then kept only in-frame beta chains. Each CDR3 protein gets just one entry, which takes the most common genes and DNA from the rows behind it. Clone size and V and J calls follow TCRdb, not the original study. Counted in this sample were about 77,000 distinct CDR3 sequences; approximately 14% of them appeared once. Of the sample, about 4.9% falls within the top ten clones.

The time point label, as the study defines it: pre-sensitization, week 0. The sample's treatment or condition label is to be understood as: therapeutic diphenylcyclopropenone sensitization with weekly scalp DPC. At every patch-test visit, the blood draw took place before the patch test was put on. To be eligible, patients had to be aged 18 to 70, diagnosed with alopecia and judged suitable for DPC therapy, while pregnant patients were excluded. Total RNA was isolated from unfractionated whole blood collected in Tempus Blood RNA tubes. The chain uses TRBV28 and TRBJ1-2; too little of a D gene remains to name it. Sequenced material: whole blood, taken in connection with sensitization to the hapten diphenylcyclopropenone (DPC). The source is a woman in her forties or fifties with alopecia areata. Some clones in this sample may be carry-over from other donors' samples. The DNA sequence reads TGTGCCAGCAGTTTCGAGAAATACTATGGCTACACCTTC. Translated, this is CASSFEKYYGYTF.